The text below deals with one T cell receptor (beta chain). No antigen is known for it. Using immunoSEQ multiplex PCR, the repertoire was profiled, and TCRdb retains in-frame clones only, with some absent. There are about 680,000 clones in the sample; around 67% occur only once, and approximately 1.8% lies in the top ten. This sample stems from a study of shared clonotypes between healthy human individuals. Study results and caveats: It was the non-shared clonotypes that had lower generation probabilities than clonotypes shared by all four donors. Sequencing of the sorted subsets was shown by rarefaction to be incomplete despite large depth.

The CDR3 length is 13 residues. V was shortened by 5 bases and J by 3 bases, with 10 bases between the two germline ends. Germline CDR1 and CDR2: WNHNN and SYGVQD (reference sequence). This sequence was found in a woman aged 25 to 39 in good health. J is TRBJ2-5 and V is TRBV10-1; possible D gene TRBD1, 6 bases. The material sequenced was memory CD4+ T cells sorted from blood. As to subset: CD45RA-negative fraction. The CDR3 nucleotides are TGCGCCAGCAGTAGGACAGTTGAAGAGACCCAGTACTTC. This codes for CASSRTVEETQYF.